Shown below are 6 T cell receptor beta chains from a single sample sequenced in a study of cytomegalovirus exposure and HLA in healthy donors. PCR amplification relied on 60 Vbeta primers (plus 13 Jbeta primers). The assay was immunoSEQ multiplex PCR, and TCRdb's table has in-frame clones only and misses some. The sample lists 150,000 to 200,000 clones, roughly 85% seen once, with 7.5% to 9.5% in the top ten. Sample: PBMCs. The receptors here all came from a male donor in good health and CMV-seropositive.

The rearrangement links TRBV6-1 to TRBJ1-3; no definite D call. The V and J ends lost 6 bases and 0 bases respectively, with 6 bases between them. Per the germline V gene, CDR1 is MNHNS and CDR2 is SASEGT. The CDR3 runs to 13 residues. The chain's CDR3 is CASSTGSGNTIYF. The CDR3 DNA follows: TGTGCCAGCAGCACCGGCTCTGGAAACACCATATATTTT.

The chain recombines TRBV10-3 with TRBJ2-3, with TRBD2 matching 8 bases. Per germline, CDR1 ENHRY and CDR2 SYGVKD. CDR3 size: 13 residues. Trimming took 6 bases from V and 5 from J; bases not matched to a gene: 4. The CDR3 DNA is TGTGCCATCAGAGGTAGCGGGGAAGATACGCAGTATTTT. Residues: CAIRGSGEDTQYF.

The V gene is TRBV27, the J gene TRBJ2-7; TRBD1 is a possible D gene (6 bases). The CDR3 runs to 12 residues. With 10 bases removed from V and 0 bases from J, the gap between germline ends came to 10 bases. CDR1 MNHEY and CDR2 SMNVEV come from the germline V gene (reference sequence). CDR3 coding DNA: TGTGCCACCATGACAGGCTCCTACGAGCAGTACTTC. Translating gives CATMTGSYEQYF.

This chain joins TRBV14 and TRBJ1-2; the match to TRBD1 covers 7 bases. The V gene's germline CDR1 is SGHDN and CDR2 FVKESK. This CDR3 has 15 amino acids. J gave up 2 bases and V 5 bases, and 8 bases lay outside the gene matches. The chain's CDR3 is CASSTRQGWNYGYTF. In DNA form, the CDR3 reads TGTGCCAGCAGCACTCGACAGGGTTGGAACTATGGCTACACCTTC.

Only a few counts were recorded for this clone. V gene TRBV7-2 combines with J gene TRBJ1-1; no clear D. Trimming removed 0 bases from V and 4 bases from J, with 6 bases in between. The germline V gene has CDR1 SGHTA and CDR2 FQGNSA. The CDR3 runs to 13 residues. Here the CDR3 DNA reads TGTGCCAGCAGCTTAGCGGGCTTCACTGAAGCTTTCTTT. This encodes CASSLAGFTEAFF. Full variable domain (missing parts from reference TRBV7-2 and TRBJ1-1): GAGVSQSPSNKVTEKGKDVELRCDPISGHTALYWYRQSLGQGLEFLIYFQGNSAPDKSGLPSDRFSAERTGGSVSTLTIQRTQQEDSAVYLCASSLAGFTEAFFGQGTRLTVV.

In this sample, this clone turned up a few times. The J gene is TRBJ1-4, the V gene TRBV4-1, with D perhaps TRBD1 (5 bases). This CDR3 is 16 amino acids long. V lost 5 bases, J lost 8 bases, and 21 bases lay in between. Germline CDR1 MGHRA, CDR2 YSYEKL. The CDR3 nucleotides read TGCGCCAGCAGCAAAGGGGAGAACTCCGTTACGGAAAAACTGTTTTTT. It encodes CASSKGENSVTEKLFF.